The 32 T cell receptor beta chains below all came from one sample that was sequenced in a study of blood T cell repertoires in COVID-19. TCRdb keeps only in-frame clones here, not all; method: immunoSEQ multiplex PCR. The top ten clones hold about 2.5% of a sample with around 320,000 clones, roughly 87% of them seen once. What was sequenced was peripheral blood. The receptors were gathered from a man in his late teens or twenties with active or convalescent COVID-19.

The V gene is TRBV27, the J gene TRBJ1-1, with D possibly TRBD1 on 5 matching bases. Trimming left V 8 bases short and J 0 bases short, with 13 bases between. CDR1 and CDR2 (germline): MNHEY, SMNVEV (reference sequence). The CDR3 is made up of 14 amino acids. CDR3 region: CASSRGYLNTEAFF. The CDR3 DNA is TGTGCCAGCTCCCGGGGGTATCTGAACACTGAAGCTTTCTTT.

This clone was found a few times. This CDR3 is CASRDSREAYEQYF. CDR3 DNA sequence: TGTGCCAGCAGAGACTCACGGGAGGCCTACGAGCAGTACTTC. The chain carries TRBV7-9 and TRBJ2-7, with 7 bases that match TRBD2. With 6 bases clipped from V and 2 bases from J, the junction kept 7 bases outside the gene matches. The CDR3 totals 14 residues. The V gene's germline CDR1 is SEHNR and CDR2 FQNEAQ (reference sequence).

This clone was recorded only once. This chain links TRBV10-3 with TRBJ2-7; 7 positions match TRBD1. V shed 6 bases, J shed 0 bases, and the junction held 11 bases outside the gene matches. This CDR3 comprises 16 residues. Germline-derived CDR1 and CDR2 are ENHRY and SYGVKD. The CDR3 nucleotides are TGTGCCATCAGGAGCACCGGGACAGAGAGCTCCTACGAGCAGTACTTC. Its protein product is CAIRSTGTESSYEQYF.

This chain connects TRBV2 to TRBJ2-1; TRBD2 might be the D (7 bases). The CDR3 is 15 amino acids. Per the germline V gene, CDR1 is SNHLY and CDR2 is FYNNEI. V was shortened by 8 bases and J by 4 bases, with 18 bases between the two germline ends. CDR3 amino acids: CASSGGGGLYNEQFF. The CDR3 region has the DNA TGTGCCAGCTCTGGGGGAGGGGGACTATACAATGAGCAGTTCTTC.

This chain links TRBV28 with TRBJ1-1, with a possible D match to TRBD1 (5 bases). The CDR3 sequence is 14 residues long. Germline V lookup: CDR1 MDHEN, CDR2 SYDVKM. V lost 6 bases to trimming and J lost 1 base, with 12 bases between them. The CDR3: CASRDRGWNTEAFF. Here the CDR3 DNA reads TGTGCCAGCAGAGATAGGGGCTGGAACACTGAAGCTTTCTTT.

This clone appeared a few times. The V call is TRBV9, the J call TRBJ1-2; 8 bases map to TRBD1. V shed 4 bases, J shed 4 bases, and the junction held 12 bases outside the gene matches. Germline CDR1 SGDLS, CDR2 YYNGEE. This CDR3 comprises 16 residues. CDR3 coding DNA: TGTGCCAGCAGCCCAGGGGGGGGACAGGAGGTCTATGGCTACACCTTC. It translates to CASSPGGGQEVYGYTF.

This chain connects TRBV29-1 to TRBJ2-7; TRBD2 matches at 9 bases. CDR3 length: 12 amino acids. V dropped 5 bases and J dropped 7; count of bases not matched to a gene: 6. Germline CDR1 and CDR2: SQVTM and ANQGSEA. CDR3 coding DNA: TGCAGCGTTTTAGCGGGAGTCCGGGAGCAGTACTTC. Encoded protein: CSVLAGVREQYF.

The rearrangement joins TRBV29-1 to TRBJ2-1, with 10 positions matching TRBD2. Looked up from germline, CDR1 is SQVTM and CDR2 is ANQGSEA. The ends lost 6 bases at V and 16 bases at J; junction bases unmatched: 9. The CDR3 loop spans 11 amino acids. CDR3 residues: CSVTSSGRGFF. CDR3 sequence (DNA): TGCAGCGTAACTTCTAGCGGGAGAGGATTCTTC.

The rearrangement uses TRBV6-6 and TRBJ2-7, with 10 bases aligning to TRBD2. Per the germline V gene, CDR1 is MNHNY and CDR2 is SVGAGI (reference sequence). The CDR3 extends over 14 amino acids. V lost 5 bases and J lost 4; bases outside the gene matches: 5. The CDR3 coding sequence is TGTGCCAGCAGTAACCTAGCGGGAGTTTACGAGCAGTACTTC. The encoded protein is CASSNLAGVYEQYF.

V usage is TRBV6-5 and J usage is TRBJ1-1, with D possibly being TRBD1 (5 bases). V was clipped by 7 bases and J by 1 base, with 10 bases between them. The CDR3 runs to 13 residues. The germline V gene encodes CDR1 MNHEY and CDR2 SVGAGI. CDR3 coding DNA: TGTGCCAGCACGTCCAGGGAGAACACTGAAGCTTTCTTT. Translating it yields CASTSRENTEAFF.

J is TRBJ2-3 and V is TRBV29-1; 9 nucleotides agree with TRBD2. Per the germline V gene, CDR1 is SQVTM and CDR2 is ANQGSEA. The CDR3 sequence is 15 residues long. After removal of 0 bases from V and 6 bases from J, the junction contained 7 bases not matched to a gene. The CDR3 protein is CSVEDRAGGPDTQYF. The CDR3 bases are TGCAGCGTTGAAGATCGGGCGGGAGGGCCGGATACGCAGTATTTT.

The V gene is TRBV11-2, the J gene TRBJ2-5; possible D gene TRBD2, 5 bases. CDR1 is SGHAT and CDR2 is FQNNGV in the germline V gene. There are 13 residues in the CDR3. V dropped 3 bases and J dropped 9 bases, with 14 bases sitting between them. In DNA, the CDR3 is TGTGCCAGCAGCTTCGAAGGGCGGGTGGCCCAGTACTTC. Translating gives CASSFEGRVAQYF.

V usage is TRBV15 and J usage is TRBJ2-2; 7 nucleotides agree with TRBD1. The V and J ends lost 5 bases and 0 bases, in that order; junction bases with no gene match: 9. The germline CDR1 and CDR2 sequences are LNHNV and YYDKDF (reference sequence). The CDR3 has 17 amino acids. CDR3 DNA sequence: TGTGCCACCAGCGGGATCCATGACAGGGCGAACACCGGGGAGCTGTTTTTT. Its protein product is CATSGIHDRANTGELFF.

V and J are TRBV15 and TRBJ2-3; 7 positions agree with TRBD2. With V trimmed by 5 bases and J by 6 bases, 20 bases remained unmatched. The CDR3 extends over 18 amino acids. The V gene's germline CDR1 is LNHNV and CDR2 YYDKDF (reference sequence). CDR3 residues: CATSPQLGASGNMDTQYF. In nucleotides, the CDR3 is TGTGCCACCAGCCCCCAATTGGGTGCGAGCGGGAACATGGATACGCAGTATTTT.

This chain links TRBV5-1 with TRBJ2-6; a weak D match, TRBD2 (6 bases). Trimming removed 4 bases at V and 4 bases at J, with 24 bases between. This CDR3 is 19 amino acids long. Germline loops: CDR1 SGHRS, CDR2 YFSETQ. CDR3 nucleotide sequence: TGCGCCAGCAGCCCTCCGGGAGCTGACGAAACACGAGGGGCCAACGTCCTGACTTTC. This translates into CASSPPGADETRGANVLTF. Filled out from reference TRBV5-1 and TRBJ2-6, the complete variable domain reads KAGVTQTPRYLIKTRGQQVTLSCSPISGHRSVSWYQQTPGQGLQFLFEYFSETQRNKGNFPGRFSGRQFSNSRSEMNVSTLELGDSALYLCASSPPGADETRGANVLTFGAGSRLTVL.

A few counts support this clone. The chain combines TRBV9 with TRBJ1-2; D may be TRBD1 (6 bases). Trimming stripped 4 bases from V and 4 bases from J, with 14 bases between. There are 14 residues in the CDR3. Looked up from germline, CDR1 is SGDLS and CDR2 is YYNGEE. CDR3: CASSPSTGSYGYTF. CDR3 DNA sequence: TGTGCCAGCAGCCCAAGCACAGGGAGCTATGGCTACACCTTC.

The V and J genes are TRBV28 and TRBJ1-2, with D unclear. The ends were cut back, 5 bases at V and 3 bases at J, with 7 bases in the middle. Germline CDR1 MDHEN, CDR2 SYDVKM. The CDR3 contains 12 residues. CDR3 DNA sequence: TGTGCCAGCAGTCTGGGCTACTATGGCTACACCTTC. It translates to CASSLGYYGYTF.

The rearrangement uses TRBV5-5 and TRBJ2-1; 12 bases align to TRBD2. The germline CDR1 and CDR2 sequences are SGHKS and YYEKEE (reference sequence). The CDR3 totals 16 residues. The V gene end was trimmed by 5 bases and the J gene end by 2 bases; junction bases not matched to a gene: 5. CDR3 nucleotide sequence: TGTGCCAGCAGGTATCTAGCGGGGGGGACCTACAATGAGCAGTTCTTC. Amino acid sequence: CASRYLAGGTYNEQFF.

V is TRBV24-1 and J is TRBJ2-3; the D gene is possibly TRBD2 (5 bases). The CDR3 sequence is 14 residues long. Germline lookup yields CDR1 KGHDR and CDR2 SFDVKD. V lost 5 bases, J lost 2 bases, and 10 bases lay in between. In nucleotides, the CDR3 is TGTGCCACCAGTGTCTTCGGGGACACAGATACGCAGTATTTT. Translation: CATSVFGDTDTQYF.

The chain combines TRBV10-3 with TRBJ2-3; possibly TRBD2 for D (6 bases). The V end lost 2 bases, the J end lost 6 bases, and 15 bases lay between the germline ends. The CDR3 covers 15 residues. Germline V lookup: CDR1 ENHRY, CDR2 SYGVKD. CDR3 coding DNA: TGTGCCATCAGTGAGCGACTAGTTGACGCGGATACGCAGTATTTT. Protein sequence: CAISERLVDADTQYF.

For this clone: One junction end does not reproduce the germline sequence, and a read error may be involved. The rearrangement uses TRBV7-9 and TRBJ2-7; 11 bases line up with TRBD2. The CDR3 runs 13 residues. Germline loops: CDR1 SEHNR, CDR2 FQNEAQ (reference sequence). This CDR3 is CASSYASGRILLF. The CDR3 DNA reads TGTGCCAGCAGCTATGCTAGCGGGAGGATCCTATTATTC.

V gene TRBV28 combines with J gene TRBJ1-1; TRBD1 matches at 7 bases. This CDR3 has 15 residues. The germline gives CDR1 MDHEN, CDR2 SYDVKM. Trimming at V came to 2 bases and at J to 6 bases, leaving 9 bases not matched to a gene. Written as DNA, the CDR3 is TGTGCCAGCAGTTTACGCAGACAGGGCGGAGCTGAAGCTTTCTTT. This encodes CASSLRRQGGAEAFF.

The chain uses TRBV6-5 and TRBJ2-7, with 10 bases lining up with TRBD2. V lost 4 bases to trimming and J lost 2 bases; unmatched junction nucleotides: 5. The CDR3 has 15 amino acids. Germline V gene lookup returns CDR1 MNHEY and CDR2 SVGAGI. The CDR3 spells CASSSRTSGAYEQYF. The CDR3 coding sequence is TGTGCCAGCAGTTCACGGACTAGCGGAGCCTACGAGCAGTACTTC.

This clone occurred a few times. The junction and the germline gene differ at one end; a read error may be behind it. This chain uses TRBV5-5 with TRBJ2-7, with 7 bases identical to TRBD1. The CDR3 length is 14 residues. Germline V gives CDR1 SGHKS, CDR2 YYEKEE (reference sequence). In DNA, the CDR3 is TGTGCCAGCAGTTTGGAGACAGGGCTCTACGAGCAGTACTTC. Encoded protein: CASSLETGLYEQYF.

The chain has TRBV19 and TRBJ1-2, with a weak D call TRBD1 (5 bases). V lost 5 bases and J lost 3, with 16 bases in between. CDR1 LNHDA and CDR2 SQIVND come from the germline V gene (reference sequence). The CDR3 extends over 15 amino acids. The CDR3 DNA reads TGTGCCAGTAGTCTTTCTGACAGTCGGTACTATGGCTACACCTTC. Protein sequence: CASSLSDSRYYGYTF.

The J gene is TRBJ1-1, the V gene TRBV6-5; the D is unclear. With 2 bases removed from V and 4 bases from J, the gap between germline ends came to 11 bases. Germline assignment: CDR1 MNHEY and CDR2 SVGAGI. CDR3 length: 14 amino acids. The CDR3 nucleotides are TGTGCCAGCAGTTACGAGGCCCGTGGCACTGAAGCTTTCTTT. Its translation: CASSYEARGTEAFF.

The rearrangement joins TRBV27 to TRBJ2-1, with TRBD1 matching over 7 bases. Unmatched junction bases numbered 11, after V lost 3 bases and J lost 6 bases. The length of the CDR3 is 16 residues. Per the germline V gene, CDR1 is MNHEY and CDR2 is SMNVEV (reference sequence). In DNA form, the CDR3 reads TGTGCCAGCAGTTTCTTCCCGAGACAGGGTCCCAATGAGCAGTTCTTC. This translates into CASSFFPRQGPNEQFF.

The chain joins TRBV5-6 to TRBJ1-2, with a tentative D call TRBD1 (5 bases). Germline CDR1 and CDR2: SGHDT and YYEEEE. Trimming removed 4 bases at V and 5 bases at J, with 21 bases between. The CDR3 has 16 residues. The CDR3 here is CASSSTQGWLWYGYTF. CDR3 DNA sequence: TGTGCCAGCAGCAGTACTCAGGGTTGGTTATGGTATGGCTACACCTTC.

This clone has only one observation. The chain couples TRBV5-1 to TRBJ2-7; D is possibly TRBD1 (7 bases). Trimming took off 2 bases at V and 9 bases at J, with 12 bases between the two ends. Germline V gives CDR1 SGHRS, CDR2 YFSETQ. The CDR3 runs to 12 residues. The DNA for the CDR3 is TGCGCCAGCAGCTTTGACAGGGAGGTGCAGTACTTC. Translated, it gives CASSFDREVQYF.

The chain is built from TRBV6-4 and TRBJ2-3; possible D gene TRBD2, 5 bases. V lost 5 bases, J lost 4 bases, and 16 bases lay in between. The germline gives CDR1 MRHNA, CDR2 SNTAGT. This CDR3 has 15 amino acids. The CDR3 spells CASSLSRGGADTQYF. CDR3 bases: TGTGCCAGCAGTCTTAGTAGAGGAGGAGCAGATACGCAGTATTTT.

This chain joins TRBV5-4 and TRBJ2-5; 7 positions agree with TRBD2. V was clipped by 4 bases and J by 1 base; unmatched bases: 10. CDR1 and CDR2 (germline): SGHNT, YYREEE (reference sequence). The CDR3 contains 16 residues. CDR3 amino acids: CASSPGGSGAQETQYF. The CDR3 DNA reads TGTGCCAGCAGCCCGGGTGGGAGCGGGGCCCAAGAGACCCAGTACTTC.

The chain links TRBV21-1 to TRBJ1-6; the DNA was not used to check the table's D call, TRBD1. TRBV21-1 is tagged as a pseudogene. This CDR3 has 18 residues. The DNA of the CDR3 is TGTGCCAGCAGCGCGCGATTCGGGACAGGGGGCAACAATTCACCCCTCCACTTT. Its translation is CASSARFGTGGNNSPLHF.